Presented here are 29 T cell receptor beta chains from one specimen sequenced in a study of cytomegalovirus exposure and HLA in healthy donors. PCR used 60 Vbeta primers and 13 Jbeta primers. This table comes from immunoSEQ multiplex PCR, and its TCRdb copy is limited to in-frame clones, with some not included. The data hold about 160,000 clones, with 70% to 90% observed a single time. Input material: PBMCs. The receptors shown here come from a woman between 25 and 40 years old in good health and CMV-seronegative.

The chain recombines TRBV10-2 with TRBJ1-2, with a possible D match to TRBD1 (6 bases). Between the trimmed V and J ends, which lost 1 base and 6 bases, there was a span of 12 bases. The CDR3 contains 14 residues. Looked up from germline, CDR1 is WSHSY and CDR2 is SAAADI. In DNA, the CDR3 is TGCGCCAGCAGTGAGTGGGCAGGGGAACATGGCTACACCTTC. Residues: CASSEWAGEHGYTF.

This rearrangement joins TRBV18 to TRBJ2-5, with 7 bases fitting TRBD2. The CDR3 sequence is 16 residues long. CDR1 is KGHSH and CDR2 is LQKENI in the germline V gene. V was pared by 4 bases and J by 5 bases, with 13 bases of the junction left unmatched. Here the CDR3 reads CASSQSIQRGRETQYF. The CDR3 DNA follows: TGTGCCAGCTCACAAAGCATACAGCGGGGTCGGGAGACCCAGTACTTC.

This chain uses TRBV2 with TRBJ2-1, with a tentative D call TRBD2 (5 bases). Trimming took 6 bases from V and 0 from J, leaving 12 bases between them. CDR1 and CDR2 (germline): SNHLY, FYNNEI. The CDR3 length is 15 residues. CDR3: CASRADLSSYNEQFF. CDR3 sequence (DNA): TGTGCCAGCAGGGCGGACTTAAGCTCCTACAATGAGCAGTTCTTC.

The chain links TRBV25-1 to TRBJ2-1, with 7 nucleotides matching TRBD2. CDR3 size: 16 residues. V was clipped by 1 base and J by 2 bases; unmatched bases: 5. Germline assignment: CDR1 MGHDK and CDR2 SYGVNS. The CDR3: CASSESGREPYNEQFF. For the CDR3, the DNA is TGTGCCAGCAGTGAATCTGGGCGGGAGCCCTACAATGAGCAGTTCTTC.

This clone turned up a few times. The chain is built from TRBV5-1 and TRBJ1-5; unclear D gene. Per germline, CDR1 SGHRS and CDR2 YFSETQ. The length of the CDR3 is 15 residues. V lost 0 bases and J lost 0, with 7 bases in between. The CDR3 DNA follows: TGCGCCAGCAGCTTGGATGGCTTTAGCAATCAGCCCCAGCATTTT. Translation: CASSLDGFSNQPQHF.

This clone has more than one count but fewer than ten. This rearrangement joins TRBV10-2 to TRBJ1-1; D might be TRBD1 (6 bases). In germline, CDR1 is WSHSY, CDR2 SAAADI. With 7 bases removed from V and 3 bases from J, the gap between germline ends came to 18 bases. CDR3 length: 15 residues. The CDR3 DNA is TGCGCCAGCACCCTCACAGGGACGGTGGACACTGAAGCTTTCTTT. Protein product: CASTLTGTVDTEAFF.

The chain employs TRBV19 and TRBJ1-2, with a possible D match to TRBD1 (5 bases). Germline V lookup: CDR1 LNHDA, CDR2 SQIVND (reference sequence). The CDR3 has 13 amino acids. The V end lost 4 bases, the J end lost 7 bases, and 13 bases lay between the germline ends. Here the CDR3 reads CASSKAGRGGYTF. The CDR3 coding sequence is TGTGCCAGTAGTAAGGCGGGGCGGGGTGGCTACACCTTC.

The rearrangement uses TRBV6-6 and TRBJ2-1, with D possibly TRBD2 on 6 matching bases. Germline lookup yields CDR1 MNHNY and CDR2 SVGAGI (reference sequence). The V gene lost 2 bases and the J gene lost 10 bases, with 15 bases spanning the gap. The CDR3 runs to 14 residues. The CDR3 region has the DNA TGTGCCAGCAGTTACGGGACTGCCCCCGCGGAGCAGTTCTTC. Translated: CASSYGTAPAEQFF.

The chain employs TRBV10-2 and TRBJ2-2; D is ambiguous. Between the trimmed V and J ends, which lost 7 bases and 6 bases, there was a span of 6 bases. CDR1 and CDR2 from the germline V gene are WSHSY and SAAADI. The CDR3 totals 11 residues. The chain's CDR3 is CASTGAGELFF. The CDR3 DNA reads TGCGCCAGCACCGGAGCCGGGGAGCTGTTTTTT.

This rearrangement joins TRBV4-2 to TRBJ2-3, with 7 nucleotides matching TRBD1. There are 16 residues in the CDR3. Germline CDR1 is LGHNA and CDR2 is YNFKEQ. Unmatched junction bases numbered 7, after V lost 4 bases and J lost 0 bases. CDR3 sequence reads: CASSPLRGPSTDTQYF. The CDR3, as DNA: TGTGCCAGCAGCCCCCTGAGGGGGCCCAGCACAGATACGCAGTATTTT.

This clone was detected once. The chain links TRBV7-3 to TRBJ2-1; the D gene is possibly TRBD2 (6 bases). This CDR3 region has 15 residues. The germline V gene has CDR1 SGHTA and CDR2 FQGTGA. Trimming shortened V by 5 bases and J by 9 bases, and 20 bases separated the two germline ends. The CDR3 reads CASSLGPGTGGEQFF. For the CDR3, the DNA is TGTGCCAGCAGCCTCGGACCCGGGACTGGGGGTGAGCAGTTCTTC.

This chain connects TRBV27 to TRBJ2-4; 10 bases agree with TRBD2. Losses at the gene ends were 3 bases for V and 9 bases for J; bases not matched to a gene: 8. This CDR3 comprises 15 residues. The germline V gene has CDR1 MNHEY and CDR2 SMNVEV (reference sequence). CDR3 bases: TGTGCCAGCAGTTTGGCTAGCGGGAGCGGGGGCATTCAGTACTTC. Its protein is CASSLASGSGGIQYF.

V usage is TRBV28 and J usage is TRBJ1-5; 8 bases line up with TRBD1. The CDR3 runs 14 residues. V was clipped by 11 bases and J by 7 bases; unmatched bases: 13. CDR1 is MDHEN, CDR2 SYDVKM, per germline. Written as DNA, the CDR3 is TGTGCCGGAAGGGCCGGACAGGGCAGCCAGCCCCAGCATTTT. As protein: CAGRAGQGSQPQHF.

The rearrangement links TRBV6-5 to TRBJ1-3; TRBD1 matches 7 bases. The length of the CDR3 is 13 residues. Germline V lookup: CDR1 MNHEY, CDR2 SVGAGI. V shed 8 bases and J 0 bases; nucleotides not matched to a gene: 1. The CDR3 sequence is CASGQDSGNTIYF. The CDR3 DNA reads TGTGCCAGCGGACAGGACTCTGGAAACACCATATATTTT.

This chain uses TRBV6-1 with TRBJ2-7; a weak D match, TRBD1 (6 bases). CDR1 MNHNS and CDR2 SASEGT come from the germline V gene. There are 14 residues in the CDR3. V lost 2 bases to trimming and J lost 2 bases, with 10 bases between them. The CDR3 sequence: CASSEPDRTYEQYF. The CDR3 DNA reads as TGTGCCAGCAGTGAACCAGACAGGACCTACGAGCAGTACTTC.

The genes are TRBV19 and TRBJ1-4; the D is unclear. CDR3 length equals 12 residues. Germline lookup yields CDR1 LNHDA and CDR2 SQIVND (reference sequence). V was cut by 7 bases and J by 7 bases, with 10 bases left in between. The CDR3 DNA follows: TGTGCCAGTAAACAGTCCGGTGAAAAACTGTTTTTT. Amino acid sequence: CASKQSGEKLFF.

The CDR3 here is CASSQQAGLGQPQHF. Written as DNA, the CDR3 is TGTGCCAGCAGCCAACAGGCAGGGCTCGGACAGCCCCAGCATTTT. This chain joins TRBV16 and TRBJ1-5; tentative D call: TRBD1 (5 bases). There are 15 residues in the CDR3. Germline-derived CDR1 and CDR2 are KGHSY and FQNENV. The germline V and J ends were trimmed by 2 bases and 7 bases, with 15 bases remaining between them.

The rearrangement uses TRBV5-8 and TRBJ1-5; TRBD1 matches 9 bases. Germline V CDR1 and CDR2: SGHTS, YDEGEE. The CDR3 runs 14 residues. The V and J ends lost 5 bases and 2 bases, in that order; junction bases with no gene match: 2. CDR3 nucleotide sequence: TGTGCCAGCAGGGACAGGGGAGGCAATCAGCCCCAGCATTTT. Amino acid sequence: CASRDRGGNQPQHF. The full variable domain, with the rest looked up from reference TRBV5-8 and TRBJ1-5, is EAGVTQSPTHLIKTRGQQATLRCSPISGHTSVYWYQQALGLGLQFLLWYDEGEERNRGNFPPRFSGRQFPNYSSELNVNALELEDSALYLCASRDRGGNQPQHFGDGTRLSIL.

The rearrangement links TRBV5-6 to TRBJ1-3, with TRBD1 matching 7 bases. The germline gives CDR1 SGHDT, CDR2 YYEEEE. The CDR3 contains 16 residues. The trim removed 4 bases at V and 0 bases at J, leaving 7 bases unmatched. This CDR3 reads CASSLFGQDSGNTIYF. The CDR3 DNA follows: TGTGCCAGCAGCCTGTTCGGACAGGACTCTGGAAACACCATATATTTT.

This clone appeared once. V and J are TRBV29-1 and TRBJ2-3; 7 bases align to TRBD1. V trimming: 6 bases; J trimming: 6 bases; junction bases outside the gene matches: 9. CDR1 and CDR2 (germline): SQVTM, ANQGSEA. The CDR3 totals 13 residues. The CDR3 bases are TGCAGCGTCCGTACGACAGGGTTGGATACGCAGTATTTT. Protein sequence: CSVRTTGLDTQYF.

This clone has just a few counts. J is TRBJ2-5 and V is TRBV5-6, with 7 positions matching TRBD2. V lost 3 bases, J lost 2 bases, and 13 bases stayed unmatched. This CDR3 is built from 17 residues. The germline CDR1 and CDR2 sequences are SGHDT and YYEEEE. The CDR3: CASSSTPLWRGQETQYF. DNA of the CDR3: TGTGCCAGCAGCTCGACACCCCTCTGGCGGGGGCAAGAGACCCAGTACTTC.

The chain has TRBV6-1 and TRBJ2-3, with 8 bases lining up with TRBD2. The CDR3 runs 14 residues. The V gene's germline CDR1 is MNHNS and CDR2 SASEGT. J was trimmed by 4 bases and V by 4 bases; bases with no gene match: 4. CDR3 residues: CASSVSGAADTQYF. DNA of the CDR3: TGTGCCAGCAGTGTTAGCGGGGCGGCAGATACGCAGTATTTT.

This clone turned up a few times. This sequence joins TRBV6-1 and TRBJ1-1; no reliable D call. Trimming took off 7 bases at V and 5 bases at J, with 17 bases between the two ends. Germline CDR1 reads MNHNS; CDR2 reads SASEGT. The CDR3 runs 14 residues. CDR3 loop: CASTLVGRATEAFF. DNA of the CDR3: TGTGCCAGCACCTTGGTGGGGAGGGCGACTGAAGCTTTCTTT.

This rearrangement joins TRBV28 to TRBJ2-1; 7 nucleotides match TRBD1. The germline V gene has CDR1 MDHEN and CDR2 SYDVKM. This CDR3 spans 14 amino acids. V lost 6 bases and J lost 6; bases outside the gene matches: 8. The chain's CDR3 is CASRTGYSRNEQFF. The DNA for the CDR3 is TGTGCCAGCAGGACAGGGTATAGTCGCAATGAGCAGTTCTTC. The entire variable domain, with the rest obtained from reference TRBV28 and TRBJ2-1, is as follows: DVKVTQSSRYLVKRTGEKVFLECVQDMDHENMFWYRQDPGLGLRLIYFSYDVKMKEKGDIPEGYSVSREKKERFSLILESASTNQTSMYLCASRTGYSRNEQFFGPGTRLTVL.

This clone was seen only a few times. This chain uses TRBV7-2 with TRBJ1-1, with 9 bases aligning to TRBD1. The length of the CDR3 is 13 residues. J was trimmed by 10 bases and V by 4 bases; bases with no gene match: 7. CDR1 is SGHTA, CDR2 FQGNSA, per germline. The CDR3 is CASSSDRGWVAFF. DNA of the CDR3: TGTGCCAGCAGCTCGGACAGGGGTTGGGTAGCTTTCTTT.

The chain employs TRBV20-1 and TRBJ2-3; D gene unclear. The germline V gene has CDR1 DFQATT and CDR2 SNEGSKA (reference sequence). The CDR3 is 11 amino acids. Deletions cut 3 bases from V and 6 bases from J, with 7 bases between. CDR3 loop: CSARNSDTQYF. CDR3 in DNA: TGCAGTGCTAGGAATAGCGATACGCAGTATTTT.

V gene TRBV7-9 combines with J gene TRBJ2-7; TRBD2 matches 10 bases. The V and J ends lost 1 base and 3 bases, in that order; junction bases with no gene match: 3. CDR1 SEHNR and CDR2 FQNEAQ come from the germline V gene (reference sequence). This CDR3 region has 15 residues. CDR3 DNA: TGTGCCAGCAGCTTAGTAACTAGCGGGGACTACGAGCAGTACTTC. It yields the protein CASSLVTSGDYEQYF.

The gene calls are TRBV5-1 and TRBJ2-7; tentative D call: TRBD1 (5 bases). CDR3 length: 14 residues. V was pared by 0 bases and J by 2 bases, with 9 bases between. Germline CDR1 reads SGHRS; CDR2 reads YFSETQ. DNA of the CDR3: TGCGCCAGCAGCTTGGGGGGCTTGCCCTACGAGCAGTACTTC. This sequence encodes CASSLGGLPYEQYF.

The chain uses TRBV7-9 and TRBJ2-7, with TRBD2 matching 9 bases. Germline trimming cut 4 bases from V and 3 bases from J; bases unmatched to any gene: 7. The CDR3 totals 15 residues. Germline values: CDR1 SEHNR, CDR2 FQNEAQ (reference sequence). The CDR3 sequence: CASSSTSGGNYEQYF. DNA for the CDR3: TGTGCCAGCAGCTCGACTAGCGGAGGAAACTACGAGCAGTACTTC.